This T cell receptor beta chain originates from a study of radiotherapy plus CTLA-4 blockade in lung cancer. Whole-study context: Objective responses were recorded in about 18% of patients, with disease control recorded in around 30%. Points from the study as a whole: Subsequent to radiotherapy plus ipilimumab, tumor-derived TCR clones underwent expansion in blood.

Patients with chemo-refractory metastatic non-small-cell lung cancer received focal radiation plus CTLA-4 blockade with ipilimumab. Regarding this clone: The antigen is undetermined.

The germline V gene encodes CDR1 ENHRY and CDR2 SYGVKD. The V and J ends lost 8 bases and 2 bases, in that order; junction bases with no gene match: 8. The CDR3 is 14 residues long. The assay was immunoSEQ multiplex PCR, and TCRdb's table has in-frame clones only and misses some. The data hold some 87,000 clones, with approximately 80% observed a single time. This clonotype was obtained from a human donor with non-small cell lung cancer that progressed on radiotherapy plus ipilimumab. The source was peripheral blood, collected from a patient treated with radiotherapy plus ipilimumab. The chain uses TRBV10-3 and TRBJ2-7; 8 bases map to TRBD2. CDR3 nucleotides: TGTGCCATCCGGGGCGTTAGCGGGACCTACGAGCAGTACTTC. It codes for CAIRGVSGTYEQYF.